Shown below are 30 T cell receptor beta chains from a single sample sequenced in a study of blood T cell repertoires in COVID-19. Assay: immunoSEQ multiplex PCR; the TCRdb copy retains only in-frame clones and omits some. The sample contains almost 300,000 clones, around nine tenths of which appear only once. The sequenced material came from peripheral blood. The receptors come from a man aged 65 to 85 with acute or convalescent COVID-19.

CDR3 nucleotide sequence: TGCGCCAGCAGCCAAGATGGAGGTAGTTTCCAGCCCCAGCATTTT. Amino acids: CASSQDGGSFQPQHF. The V call is TRBV4-1, the J call TRBJ1-5, with D unclear. With 0 bases removed from V and 7 bases from J, the gap between germline ends came to 13 bases. The length of the CDR3 is 15 residues. CDR1 is MGHRA, CDR2 YSYEKL, per germline.

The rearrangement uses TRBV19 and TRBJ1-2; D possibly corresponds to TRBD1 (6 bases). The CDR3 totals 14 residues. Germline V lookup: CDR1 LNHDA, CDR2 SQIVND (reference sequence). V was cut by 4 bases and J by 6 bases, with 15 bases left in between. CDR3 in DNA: TGTGCCAGTAGTAAGGTCCGGGCAGGGGATGGCTACACCTTC. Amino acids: CASSKVRAGDGYTF.

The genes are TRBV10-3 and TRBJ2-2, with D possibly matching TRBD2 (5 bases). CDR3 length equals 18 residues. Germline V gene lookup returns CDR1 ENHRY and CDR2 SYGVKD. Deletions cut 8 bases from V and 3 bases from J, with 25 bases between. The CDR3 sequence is CAIPQLRPKGRDTGELFF. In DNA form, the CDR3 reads TGTGCCATCCCTCAACTCCGTCCTAAAGGGAGAGACACCGGGGAGCTGTTTTTT.

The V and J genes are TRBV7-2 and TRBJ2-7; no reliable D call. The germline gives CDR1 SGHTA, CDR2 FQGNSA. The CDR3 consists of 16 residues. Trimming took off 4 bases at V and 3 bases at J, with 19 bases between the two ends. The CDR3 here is CASSYSLTNLDYEQYF. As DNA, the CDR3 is TGTGCCAGCAGCTACTCACTCACGAACCTAGACTACGAGCAGTACTTC.

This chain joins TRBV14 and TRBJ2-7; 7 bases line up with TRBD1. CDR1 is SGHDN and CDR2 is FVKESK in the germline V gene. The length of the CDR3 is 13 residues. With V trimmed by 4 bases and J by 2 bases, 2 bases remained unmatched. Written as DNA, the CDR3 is TGTGCCAGCAGCCCTACAGGGGCCTACGAGCAGTACTTC. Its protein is CASSPTGAYEQYF.

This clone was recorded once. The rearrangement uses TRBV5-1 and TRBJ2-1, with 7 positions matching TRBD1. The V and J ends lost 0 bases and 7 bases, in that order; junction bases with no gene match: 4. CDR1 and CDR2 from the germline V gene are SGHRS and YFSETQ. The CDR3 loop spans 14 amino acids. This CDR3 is CASSLAGDRNEQFF. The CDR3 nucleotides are TGCGCCAGCAGCTTGGCCGGGGACAGAAATGAGCAGTTCTTC. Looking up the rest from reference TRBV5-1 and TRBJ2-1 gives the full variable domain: KAGVTQTPRYLIKTRGQQVTLSCSPISGHRSVSWYQQTPGQGLQFLFEYFSETQRNKGNFPGRFSGRQFSNSRSEMNVSTLELGDSALYLCASSLAGDRNEQFFGPGTRLTVL.

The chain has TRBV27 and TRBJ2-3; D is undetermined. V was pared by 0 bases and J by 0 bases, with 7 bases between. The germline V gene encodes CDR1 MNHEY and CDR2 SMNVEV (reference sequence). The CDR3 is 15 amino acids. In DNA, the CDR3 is TGTGCCAGCAGTTTATCTGCAACTAGCACAGATACGCAGTATTTT. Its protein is CASSLSATSTDTQYF.

DNA of the CDR3: TGTGCCAGCAGCGTAGGCGCGGGGTATAATTCACCCCTCCACTTT. Translation gives CASSVGAGYNSPLHF. J is TRBJ1-6 and V is TRBV9; D uncertain. The V gene's germline CDR1 is SGDLS and CDR2 YYNGEE. V lost 0 bases and J lost 4, with 8 bases in between. CDR3 length equals 15 residues.

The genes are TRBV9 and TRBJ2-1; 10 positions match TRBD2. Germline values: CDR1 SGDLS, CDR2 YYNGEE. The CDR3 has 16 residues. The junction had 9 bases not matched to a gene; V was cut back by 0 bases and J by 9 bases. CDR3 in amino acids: CASSVVGSGGATEQFF. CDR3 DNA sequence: TGTGCCAGCAGCGTAGTGGGCAGCGGGGGGGCCACTGAGCAGTTCTTC.

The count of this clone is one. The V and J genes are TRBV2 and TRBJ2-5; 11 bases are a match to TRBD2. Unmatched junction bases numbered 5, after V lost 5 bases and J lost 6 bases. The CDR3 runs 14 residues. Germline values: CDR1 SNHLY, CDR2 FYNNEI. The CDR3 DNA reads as TGTGCCAGCAGTAGACTAGCGGGGAAACAGACCCAGTACTTC. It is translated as CASSRLAGKQTQYF.

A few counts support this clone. The CDR3 protein is CASSYARNTGELFF. The CDR3 coding sequence is TGTGCCAGCAGTTACGCGCGGAACACCGGGGAGCTGTTTTTT. The rearrangement uses TRBV6-2 or TRBV6-3 and TRBJ2-2; D is ambiguous. In germline, CDR1 is MNHEY, CDR2 SVGEGT. This CDR3 is built from 14 residues. Trimming cost V 2 bases and J 1 base, with 5 bases left between them.

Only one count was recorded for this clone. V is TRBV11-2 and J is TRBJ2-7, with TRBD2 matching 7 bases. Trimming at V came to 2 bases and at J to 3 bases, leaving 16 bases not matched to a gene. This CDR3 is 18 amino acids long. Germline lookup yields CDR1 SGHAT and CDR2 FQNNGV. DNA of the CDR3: TGTGCCAGCAGCTTAACTTCTACCGGGACTAAGAGTTTCTACGAGCAGTACTTC. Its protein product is CASSLTSTGTKSFYEQYF.

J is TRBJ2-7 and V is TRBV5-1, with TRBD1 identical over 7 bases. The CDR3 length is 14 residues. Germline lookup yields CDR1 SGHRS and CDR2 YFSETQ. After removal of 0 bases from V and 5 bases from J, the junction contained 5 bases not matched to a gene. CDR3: CASSLGGQRNEQYF. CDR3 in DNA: TGCGCCAGCAGCTTGGGGGGACAGCGCAACGAGCAGTACTTC.

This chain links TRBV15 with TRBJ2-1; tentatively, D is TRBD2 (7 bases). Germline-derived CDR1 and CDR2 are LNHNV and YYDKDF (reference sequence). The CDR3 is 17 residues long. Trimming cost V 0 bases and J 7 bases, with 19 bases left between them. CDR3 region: CATSRDLAGAGRNEQFF. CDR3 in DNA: TGTGCCACCAGCAGAGACCTGGCGGGGGCTGGTCGGAATGAGCAGTTCTTC. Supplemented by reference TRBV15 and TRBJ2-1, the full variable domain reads DAMVIQNPRYQVTQFGKPVTLSCSQTLNHNVMYWYQQKSSQAPKLLFHYYDKDFNNEADTPDNFQSRRPNTSFCFLDIRSPGLGDTAMYLCATSRDLAGAGRNEQFFGPGTRLTVL.

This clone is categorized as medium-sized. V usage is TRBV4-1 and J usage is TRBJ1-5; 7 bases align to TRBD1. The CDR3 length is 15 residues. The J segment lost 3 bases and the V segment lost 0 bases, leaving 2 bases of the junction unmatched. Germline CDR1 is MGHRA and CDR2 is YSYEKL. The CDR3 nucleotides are TGCGCCAGCAGCCAAGACAGGGGGATCAATCAGCCCCAGCATTTT. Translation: CASSQDRGINQPQHF.

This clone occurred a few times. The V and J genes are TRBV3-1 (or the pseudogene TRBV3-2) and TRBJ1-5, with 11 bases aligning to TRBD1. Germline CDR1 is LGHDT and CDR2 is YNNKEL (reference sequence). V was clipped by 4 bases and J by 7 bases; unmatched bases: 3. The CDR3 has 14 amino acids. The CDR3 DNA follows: TGTGCCAGCAGCCGGACAGGGGGCGGGCAGCCCCAGCATTTT. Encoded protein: CASSRTGGGQPQHF.

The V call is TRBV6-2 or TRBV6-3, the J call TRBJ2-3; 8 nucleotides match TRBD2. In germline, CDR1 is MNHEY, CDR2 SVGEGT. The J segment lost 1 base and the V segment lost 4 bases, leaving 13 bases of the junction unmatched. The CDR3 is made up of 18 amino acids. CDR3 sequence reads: CASSFISGDPHGTDTQYF. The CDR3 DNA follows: TGTGCCAGCAGTTTTATTAGCGGGGACCCTCACGGCACAGATACGCAGTATTTT.

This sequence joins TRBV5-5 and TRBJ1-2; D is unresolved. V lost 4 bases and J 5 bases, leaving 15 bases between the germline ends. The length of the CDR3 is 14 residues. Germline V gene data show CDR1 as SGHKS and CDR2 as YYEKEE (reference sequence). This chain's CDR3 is CASSREADPYGYTF. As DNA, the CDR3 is TGTGCCAGCAGCCGCGAGGCAGACCCTTATGGCTACACCTTC.

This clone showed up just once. This chain's CDR3 is CASKVDSPYEQYF. The CDR3 nucleotides are TGTGCCAGCAAAGTAGACAGCCCCTACGAGCAGTACTTC. The V call is TRBV6-5, the J call TRBJ2-7, with a tentative D call TRBD1 (5 bases). Germline CDR1 reads MNHEY; CDR2 reads SVGAGI. Trimming removed 7 bases at V and 2 bases at J, with 12 bases between. The CDR3 has 13 residues.

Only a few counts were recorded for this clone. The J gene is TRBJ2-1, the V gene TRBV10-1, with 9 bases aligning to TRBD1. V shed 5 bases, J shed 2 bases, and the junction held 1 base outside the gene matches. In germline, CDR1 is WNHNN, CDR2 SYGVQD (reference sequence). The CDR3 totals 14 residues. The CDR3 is CASSRQGAYNEQFF. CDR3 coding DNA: TGCGCCAGCAGTAGACAGGGGGCCTACAATGAGCAGTTCTTC.

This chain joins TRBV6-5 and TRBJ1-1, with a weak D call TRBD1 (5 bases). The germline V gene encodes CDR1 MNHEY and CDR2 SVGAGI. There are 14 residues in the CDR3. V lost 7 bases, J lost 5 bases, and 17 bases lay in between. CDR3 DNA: TGTGCCAGCAATCAACACGACAAGGGGACTGAAGCTTTCTTT. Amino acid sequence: CASNQHDKGTEAFF.

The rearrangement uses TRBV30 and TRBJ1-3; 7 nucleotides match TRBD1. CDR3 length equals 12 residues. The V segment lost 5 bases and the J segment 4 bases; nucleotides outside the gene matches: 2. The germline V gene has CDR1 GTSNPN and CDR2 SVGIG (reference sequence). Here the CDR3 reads CAWDRAGNTIYF. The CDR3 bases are TGTGCCTGGGACAGGGCAGGAAACACCATATATTTT.

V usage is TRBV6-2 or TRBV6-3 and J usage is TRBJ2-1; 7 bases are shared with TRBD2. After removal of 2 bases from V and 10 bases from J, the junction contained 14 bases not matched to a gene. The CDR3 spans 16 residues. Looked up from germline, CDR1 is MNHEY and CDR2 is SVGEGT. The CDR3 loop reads CASSYRRLAGRQEQFF. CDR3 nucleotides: TGTGCCAGCAGTTACCGCCGACTAGCTGGGCGTCAGGAGCAGTTCTTC.

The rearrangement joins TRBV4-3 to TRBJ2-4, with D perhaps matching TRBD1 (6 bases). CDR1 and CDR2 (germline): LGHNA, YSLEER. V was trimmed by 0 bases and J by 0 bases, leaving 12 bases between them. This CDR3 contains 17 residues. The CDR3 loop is CASSQDLGQLAKNIQYF. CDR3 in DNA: TGCGCCAGCAGCCAAGATCTGGGACAACTAGCCAAAAACATTCAGTACTTC.

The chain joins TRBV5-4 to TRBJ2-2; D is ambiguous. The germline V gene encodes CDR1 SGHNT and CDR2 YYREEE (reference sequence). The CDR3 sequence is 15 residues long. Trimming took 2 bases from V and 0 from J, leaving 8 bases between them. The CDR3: CASSFHRANTGELFF. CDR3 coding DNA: TGTGCCAGCAGCTTCCACCGCGCGAACACCGGGGAGCTGTTTTTT.

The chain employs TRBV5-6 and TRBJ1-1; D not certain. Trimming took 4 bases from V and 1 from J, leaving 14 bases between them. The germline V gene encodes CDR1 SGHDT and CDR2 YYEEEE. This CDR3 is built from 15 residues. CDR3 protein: CASSQQTLRNTEAFF. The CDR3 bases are TGTGCCAGCAGCCAGCAGACACTCAGGAACACTGAAGCTTTCTTT.

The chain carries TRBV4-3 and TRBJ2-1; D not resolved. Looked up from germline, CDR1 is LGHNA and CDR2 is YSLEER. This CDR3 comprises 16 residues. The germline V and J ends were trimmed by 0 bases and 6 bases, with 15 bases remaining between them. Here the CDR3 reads CASSQDGTFTGNEQFF. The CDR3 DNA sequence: TGCGCCAGCAGCCAAGATGGTACCTTCACCGGCAATGAGCAGTTCTTC.

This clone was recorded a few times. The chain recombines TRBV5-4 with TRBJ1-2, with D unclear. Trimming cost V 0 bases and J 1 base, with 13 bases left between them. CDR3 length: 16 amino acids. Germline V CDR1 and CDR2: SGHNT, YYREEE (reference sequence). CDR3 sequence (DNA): TGTGCCAGCAGCTTGGATATGGAGGGAGGTAACTATGGCTACACCTTC. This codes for CASSLDMEGGNYGYTF.

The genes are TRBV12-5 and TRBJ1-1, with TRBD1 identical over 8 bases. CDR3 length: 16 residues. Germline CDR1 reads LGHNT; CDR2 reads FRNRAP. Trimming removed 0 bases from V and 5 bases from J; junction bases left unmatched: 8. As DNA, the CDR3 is TGTGCTAGTGGTTTGGTACAGGTCAGGGGGCAAACTGAAGCTTTCTTT. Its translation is CASGLVQVRGQTEAFF.

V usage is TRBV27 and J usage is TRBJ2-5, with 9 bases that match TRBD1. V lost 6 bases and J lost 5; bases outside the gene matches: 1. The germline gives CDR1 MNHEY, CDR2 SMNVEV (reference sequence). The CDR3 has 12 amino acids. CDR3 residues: CASRDRGETQYF. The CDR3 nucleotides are TGTGCCAGCAGGGACAGGGGTGAGACCCAGTACTTC.